This TCR beta chain originates from a study of T cell responses to AZD1222 COVID-19 vaccine. Germline V gives CDR1 MDHEN, CDR2 SYDVKM. This CDR3 has 13 residues. V shed 8 bases and J shed 7 bases, with 17 bases lying between them. Repertoires were generated with immunoSEQ multiplex PCR, while TCRdb's copy carries only in-frame clones and drops some. The data show over 100,000 clones, 89% seen once. The chain combines TRBV28 with TRBJ1-2; no definite D call. The receptor's source is an adult in good health. Sequences were derived from peripheral blood, sampled on day 0 of AZD1222 vaccination. In nucleotides, the CDR3 is TGTGCCAGCGGAGGGCTTACAGTAGTTGGCTACACCTTC. This sequence encodes CASGGLTVVGYTF.